These 27 T cell receptor beta chains were sequenced from one sample in a study of cytomegalovirus exposure and HLA in healthy donors. Using immunoSEQ multiplex PCR, the repertoire was profiled, and TCRdb retains in-frame clones only, with some absent. The sample includes some 170,000 clones, around 96% of them seen just once. The specimen sequenced was PBMCs. Source of these receptors: a young woman in good health and CMV-seronegative.

The chain has TRBV5-1 and TRBJ1-1; D gene unclear. CDR1 and CDR2 (germline): SGHRS, YFSETQ. The CDR3 contains 13 residues. The ends were cut back, 3 bases at V and 2 bases at J, with 8 bases in the middle. CDR3 amino acids: CASSYGENTEAFF. The DNA for the CDR3 is TGCGCCAGCAGCTACGGGGAAAACACTGAAGCTTTCTTT.

This clone was picked up one time. The chain recombines TRBV19 with TRBJ2-7; 7 bases are shared with TRBD1. Germline CDR1 is LNHDA and CDR2 is SQIVND (reference sequence). This CDR3 contains 15 residues. The J segment lost 3 bases and the V segment lost 2 bases, leaving 7 bases of the junction unmatched. This CDR3 is CASSISRQGDYEQYF. The DNA for the CDR3 is TGTGCCAGTAGTATATCCCGACAGGGAGACTACGAGCAGTACTTC.

This chain uses TRBV5-1 with TRBJ2-7; weak D call: TRBD2 (6 bases). Trimming cost V 10 bases and J 1 base, with 18 bases left between them. Germline-derived CDR1 and CDR2 are SGHRS and YFSETQ. The length of the CDR3 is 14 residues. The chain's CDR3 is CASSYGGLSYEQYF. The CDR3 DNA reads as TGCGCCTCATCCTACGGGGGATTATCCTACGAGCAGTACTTC.

V gene TRBV7-2 combines with J gene TRBJ2-3; possible D gene TRBD1, 6 bases. The CDR3 contains 18 residues. The germline CDR1 and CDR2 sequences are SGHTA and FQGNSA. V was pared by 2 bases and J by 0 bases, with 18 bases between. CDR3 in DNA: TGTGCCAGCAGCTTATTTGTCTTGGCAGGGGTAAGCACAGATACGCAGTATTTT. Protein: CASSLFVLAGVSTDTQYF.

The chain couples TRBV5-4 to TRBJ1-2; TRBD1 agrees at 7 bases. CDR1 SGHNT and CDR2 YYREEE come from the germline V gene (reference sequence). The CDR3 sequence is 15 residues long. The trim removed 4 bases at V and 3 bases at J, leaving 9 bases unmatched. CDR3 amino acids: CASSGGRQGHYGYTF. The CDR3 DNA sequence: TGTGCCAGCAGCGGCGGAAGACAGGGCCACTATGGCTACACCTTC.

The genes are TRBV10-3 and TRBJ2-7, with 9 nucleotides matching TRBD1. With V trimmed by 9 bases and J by 0 bases, 12 bases remained unmatched. CDR1 is ENHRY and CDR2 is SYGVKD in the germline V gene. The length of the CDR3 is 16 residues. The CDR3 protein is CAISPGQGPSSYEQYF. The CDR3 nucleotides are TGTGCCATTTCGCCGGGACAGGGACCGAGCTCCTACGAGCAGTACTTC.

The chain recombines TRBV5-1 with TRBJ2-7; tentative D call: TRBD2 (5 bases). The ends were cut back, 2 bases at V and 0 bases at J, with 9 bases in the middle. The CDR3 spans 14 residues. Germline V lookup: CDR1 SGHRS, CDR2 YFSETQ. CDR3 DNA sequence: TGCGCCAGCAGCTTTCCGGGGAGCTCCTACGAGCAGTACTTC. Translated, it gives CASSFPGSSYEQYF.

DNA of the CDR3: TGTGCCAGCAGCCCTCACAGGGGAGGAGTTACCGGGGAGCTGTTTTTT. Its protein product is CASSPHRGGVTGELFF. The chain uses TRBV5-6 and TRBJ2-2; TRBD1 is a possible D gene (7 bases). This CDR3 is built from 16 residues. The germline V gene has CDR1 SGHDT and CDR2 YYEEEE. The V end was cut by 4 bases, the J end by 5 bases, with 18 bases between.

The chain recombines TRBV2 with TRBJ2-5, with D possibly matching TRBD2 (6 bases). CDR1 SNHLY and CDR2 FYNNEI come from the germline V gene. The CDR3 is 15 amino acids. Trimming removed 7 bases at V and 5 bases at J, with 20 bases between. The CDR3 reads CASTRSGREVETQYF. The CDR3 region has the DNA TGTGCCAGCACTCGGTCGGGCAGGGAGGTCGAGACCCAGTACTTC.

V is TRBV29-1 and J is TRBJ2-5; D is perhaps TRBD2 (6 bases). The V and J ends lost 4 bases and 5 bases respectively, with 17 bases between them. Germline loops: CDR1 SQVTM, CDR2 ANQGSEA. The CDR3 extends over 14 amino acids. The CDR3 spells CSVGAGKGGETQYF. The CDR3 region has the DNA TGCAGCGTTGGAGCGGGCAAGGGAGGTGAGACCCAGTACTTC. The full variable domain, rest sourced from reference TRBV29-1 and TRBJ2-5, is SAVISQKPSRDICQRGTSLTIQCQVDSQVTMMFWYRQQPGQSLTLIATANQGSEATYESGFVIDKFPISRPNLTFSTLTVSNMSPEDSSIYLCSVGAGKGGETQYFGPGTRLLVL.

The chain carries TRBV6-5 and TRBJ1-3, with a weak D call TRBD1 (5 bases). V lost 6 bases and J 6 bases, leaving 12 bases between the germline ends. Germline-derived CDR1 and CDR2 are MNHEY and SVGAGI. The CDR3 loop spans 13 amino acids. DNA for the CDR3: TGTGCCAGCAGCCCCGGGACTCTAAACACCATATATTTT. It is translated as CASSPGTLNTIYF.

J is TRBJ1-4 and V is TRBV27, with 9 bases aligning to TRBD1. Germline-derived CDR1 and CDR2 are MNHEY and SMNVEV (reference sequence). The ends lost 6 bases at V and 3 bases at J; junction bases unmatched: 5. The CDR3 contains 15 residues. The CDR3 DNA reads as TGTGCCAGCAGGGACAGGGGACCGTCTAATGAAAAACTGTTTTTT. This codes for CASRDRGPSNEKLFF.

This chain connects TRBV6-5 to TRBJ2-7, with 11 bases matching TRBD2. The CDR3 totals 15 residues. The germline V gene has CDR1 MNHEY and CDR2 SVGAGI. The V segment lost 6 bases and the J segment 4 bases; nucleotides outside the gene matches: 8. CDR3 in DNA: TGTGCCAGCAGACGGACTAGCGGGTCGCAATACGAGCAGTACTTC. It encodes CASRRTSGSQYEQYF.

This clone was observed once. V gene TRBV5-1 combines with J gene TRBJ2-7; D possibly corresponds to TRBD2 (5 bases). Germline V CDR1 and CDR2: SGHRS, YFSETQ. Trimming stripped 4 bases from V and 0 bases from J, with 8 bases between. There are 13 residues in the CDR3. CDR3 coding DNA: TGCGCCAGCAGCGCGGACTTCTCCTACGAGCAGTACTTC. Translating it yields CASSADFSYEQYF.

The J gene is TRBJ1-4, the V gene TRBV30, with 7 bases fitting TRBD1. Germline lookup yields CDR1 GTSNPN and CDR2 SVGIG (reference sequence). After removal of 2 bases from V and 8 bases from J, the junction contained 8 bases not matched to a gene. The CDR3 has 14 residues. CDR3 coding DNA: TGTGCCTGGAGTTACAGGGGTAAGGGCGAAAAACTGTTTTTT. Translated, it gives CAWSYRGKGEKLFF.

The chain links TRBV2 to TRBJ1-2, with D possibly TRBD1 on 5 matching bases. Trimming pared 2 bases from V and 8 bases from J, leaving 15 bases between. The CDR3 runs 14 residues. CDR1 is SNHLY, CDR2 FYNNEI, per germline. CDR3 nucleotide sequence: TGTGCCAGCAGTGAATCACGGACACATTCCGGCTACACCTTC. It codes for CASSESRTHSGYTF.

This clone showed up just once. V gene TRBV6-1 combines with J gene TRBJ1-1, with 8 positions matching TRBD1. CDR3 length: 14 residues. Looked up from germline, CDR1 is MNHNS and CDR2 is SASEGT. J gave up 3 bases and V 8 bases, and 8 bases lay outside the gene matches. The CDR3, as DNA: TGTGCCAGCGGGCGAGGGACAGGAGACACTGAAGCTTTCTTT. This gives the protein CASGRGTGDTEAFF.

V usage is TRBV7-2 and J usage is TRBJ1-1; 7 bases fit TRBD1. The V and J ends lost 0 bases and 2 bases, in that order; junction bases with no gene match: 3. Germline assignment: CDR1 SGHTA and CDR2 FQGNSA. CDR3 size: 15 residues. The CDR3 region is CASSLARGRNTEAFF. Here the CDR3 DNA reads TGTGCCAGCAGCTTAGCGAGGGGGCGCAACACTGAAGCTTTCTTT.

V gene TRBV7-6 combines with J gene TRBJ2-7, with 13 bases identical to TRBD2. V lost 5 bases, J lost 3 bases, and 10 bases stayed unmatched. CDR1 and CDR2 from the germline V gene are SGHVS and FNYEAQ. The CDR3 runs 17 residues. The CDR3 reads CASSPGTSGVKVYEQYF. DNA of the CDR3: TGTGCCAGCAGCCCTGGGACTAGCGGGGTCAAGGTCTACGAGCAGTACTTC.

This rearrangement joins TRBV15 to TRBJ1-2, with 7 bases lining up with TRBD1. The CDR3 has 14 residues. V gave up 3 bases and J gave up 8 bases; unmatched junction bases: 9. Per the germline V gene, CDR1 is LNHNV and CDR2 is YYDKDF (reference sequence). The CDR3 is CATSSARGGGGYTF. In DNA form, the CDR3 reads TGTGCCACCAGCAGTGCGCGAGGGGGCGGCGGCTACACCTTC.

This rearrangement joins TRBV6-4 to TRBJ1-1; no firm D call. The CDR3 sequence is 14 residues long. Germline V gene data show CDR1 as MRHNA and CDR2 as SNTAGT. V lost 2 bases to trimming and J lost 2 bases, with 9 bases between them. The CDR3 DNA follows: TGTGCCAGCAGTGACAGCGACGGAAACACTGAAGCTTTCTTT. Translating gives CASSDSDGNTEAFF.

This chain connects TRBV13 to TRBJ1-2, with 10 bases lining up with TRBD1. The CDR3 spans 17 residues. CDR1 and CDR2 (germline): PRHDT, FYEKMQ (reference sequence). V dropped 4 bases and J dropped 0; count of bases not matched to a gene: 8. CDR3 nucleotides: TGTGCCAGCAGCTCCGGGACAGGGGCCCTAGCTAACTATGGCTACACCTTC. It specifies CASSSGTGALANYGYTF.

The chain employs TRBV19 and TRBJ1-5, with 7 bases fitting TRBD1. The CDR3 extends over 14 amino acids. V was clipped by 6 bases and J by 3 bases; unmatched bases: 5. Germline loops: CDR1 LNHDA, CDR2 SQIVND (reference sequence). The CDR3 DNA sequence: TGTGCCAGTAGCTGGACAGGTCTCAATCAGCCCCAGCATTTT. Protein product: CASSWTGLNQPQHF.

The chain recombines TRBV7-9 with TRBJ1-2; a possible D gene is TRBD1 (5 bases). The ends were cut back, 5 bases at V and 2 bases at J, with 15 bases in the middle. Germline V gives CDR1 SEHNR, CDR2 FQNEAQ (reference sequence). This CDR3 contains 15 residues. The CDR3 loop reads CASSPQGVGNYGYTF. The CDR3 DNA is TGTGCCAGCAGCCCCCAAGGGGTTGGAAACTATGGCTACACCTTC.

Comment on this clone: The identical CDR3 is also encoded by other nucleotide sequences in the sample. This sequence joins TRBV6-1 and TRBJ1-2, with TRBD1 as a possible D gene (5 bases). V was pared by 7 bases and J by 2 bases, with 5 bases between. The CDR3 is made up of 11 amino acids. Germline V lookup: CDR1 MNHNS, CDR2 SASEGT. Here the CDR3 DNA reads TGTGCCAGCAACAGGAACTATGGCTACACCTTC. Amino acids: CASNRNYGYTF.

J is TRBJ1-1 and V is TRBV28, with 7 bases lining up with TRBD1. The germline gives CDR1 MDHEN, CDR2 SYDVKM. Unmatched junction bases numbered 17, after V lost 4 bases and J lost 9 bases. This CDR3 has 16 residues. CDR3 in DNA: TGTGCCAGCAGTTCCCGCCACGGGACAGAGGGGTACCAAGCTTTCTTT. Amino acids: CASSSRHGTEGYQAFF.

The chain uses TRBV19 and TRBJ1-1; no clear D. V was cut by 3 bases and J by 11 bases, with 10 bases left in between. The CDR3 loop spans 11 amino acids. CDR1 and CDR2 (germline): LNHDA, SQIVND (reference sequence). CDR3 sequence: CASSIGGRAFF. The CDR3 coding sequence is TGTGCCAGTAGTATTGGCGGTCGGGCTTTCTTT.